This is a list of T cell receptor beta chains from one sample in a study of T cell responses to AZD1222 COVID-19 vaccine. The protocol was immunoSEQ multiplex PCR, while the TCRdb copy is restricted to in-frame clones and leaves out a portion. The sample yields tens of thousands of clones, 70% to 90% seen once. The sample in question was peripheral blood, obtained on day 0 of AZD1222 vaccination. Receptors originate from an adult in good health. Each CDR3 is given with its conserved first and last residue. The D gene is left open where the match is weak. Clone size is stated in some rows and not others, as once, few, many or a class when expanded.

abundance: NA
j_gene: TRBJ2-4
v_gene: TRBV14
d_gene: NA
CDR3nt: TGTGCCAGCAGCGAACCGGGGAATAAAAACATTCAGTACTTC
CDR3aa: CASSEPGNKNIQYF

abundance: NA
j_gene: TRBJ2-1
v_gene: TRBV28
d_gene: TRBD1
CDR3nt: TGTGCCAGCAGTCAACAGGGGGCGAGGCACGAGCAGTTCTTC
CDR3aa: CASSQQGARHEQFF

abundance: few
j_gene: TRBJ1-6
v_gene: TRBV28
d_gene: NA
CDR3nt: TGTGCCAGCGGGGATTCACCCCTCCACTTT
CDR3aa: CASGDSPLHF

abundance: NA
j_gene: TRBJ1-6
v_gene: TRBV7-2
d_gene: TRBD1
CDR3nt: TGTGCCAGCAGTTTATTGACAGGGTCAAATTCACCCCTCCACTTT
CDR3aa: CASSLLTGSNSPLHF

abundance: NA
j_gene: TRBJ2-5
v_gene: TRBV4-1
d_gene: NA
CDR3nt: TGCGCCAGCAGCCAGTGGCAGGGCGGGTCGAAGACCCAGTACTTC
CDR3aa: CASSQWQGGSKTQYF

abundance: NA
j_gene: TRBJ2-1
v_gene: TRBV6-2/TRBV6-3
d_gene: NA
CDR3nt: TGTGCCAGCAGTTACTCGCGGAGTATCCATGAGCAGTTCTTC
CDR3aa: CASSYSRSIHEQFF

abundance: few
j_gene: TRBJ1-2
v_gene: TRBV2
d_gene: NA
CDR3nt: TGTGCCAGCACCCCCGGGGGGGCTAACTATGGCTACACCTTC
CDR3aa: CASTPGGANYGYTF

abundance: NA
j_gene: TRBJ1-1
v_gene: TRBV19
d_gene: NA
CDR3nt: TGTGCCAGTAGGCTTCAGGGGACCATTCGCACTGAAGCTTTCTTT
CDR3aa: CASRLQGTIRTEAFF

abundance: NA
j_gene: TRBJ2-5
v_gene: TRBV9
d_gene: NA
CDR3nt: TGTGCCAGCAGCCCTGTGGGGCTAGCTAAGGAGACCCAGTACTTC
CDR3aa: CASSPVGLAKETQYF

abundance: medium-sized
j_gene: TRBJ2-5
v_gene: TRBV19
d_gene: TRBD2
CDR3nt: TGTGCCAGTAGCCGGACTAGCGGGAGTCTCGAGACCCAGTACTTC
CDR3aa: CASSRTSGSLETQYF

abundance: NA
j_gene: TRBJ2-5
v_gene: TRBV7-2
d_gene: NA
CDR3nt: TGTGCCAGCAGCTTAGCGTTAGGCTTCCAAGAGACCCAGTACTTC
CDR3aa: CASSLALGFQETQYF

abundance: NA
j_gene: TRBJ2-2
v_gene: TRBV27
d_gene: NA
CDR3nt: TGTGCCAGCAGTTTATCGAAGACCGGGGAGCTGTTTTTT
CDR3aa: CASSLSKTGELFF

abundance: NA
j_gene: TRBJ1-1
v_gene: TRBV7-2
d_gene: NA
CDR3nt: TGTGCCAGCAGCTTAGCCCCACAGGGAACCACTGAAGCTTTCTTT
CDR3aa: CASSLAPQGTTEAFF

abundance: NA
j_gene: TRBJ1-5
v_gene: TRBV19
d_gene: TRBD1
CDR3nt: TGTGCCAGTAGTAATACAGGGGGAGGGCAGCCCCAGCATTTT
CDR3aa: CASSNTGGGQPQHF

abundance: NA
j_gene: TRBJ2-5
v_gene: TRBV3-1/TRBV3-2
d_gene: NA
CDR3nt: TGTGCCAGCAGCTCTTTGATGGCAAGGGAGACCCAGTACTTC
CDR3aa: CASSSLMARETQYF

abundance: NA
j_gene: TRBJ1-2
v_gene: TRBV5-1
d_gene: NA
CDR3nt: TGCGCCAGCAGCACCGGGACAACGAACTATGGCTACACCTTC
CDR3aa: CASSTGTTNYGYTF

abundance: NA
j_gene: TRBJ1-5
v_gene: TRBV19
d_gene: TRBD1
CDR3nt: TGTGCCAGTAGTGTGACAGGGGGCTCGAGCAATCAGCCCCAGCATTTT
CDR3aa: CASSVTGGSSNQPQHF

abundance: once
j_gene: TRBJ1-1
v_gene: TRBV7-9
d_gene: NA
CDR3nt: TGTGCCAGCAGCTCCTCGGGGTCCACTGAAGCTTTCTTT
CDR3aa: CASSSSGSTEAFF

abundance: NA
j_gene: TRBJ2-7
v_gene: TRBV27
d_gene: NA
CDR3nt: TGTGCCAGCAGTTTTCTGGACCCTACCTACGAGCAGTACTTC
CDR3aa: CASSFLDPTYEQYF

abundance: NA
j_gene: TRBJ2-3
v_gene: TRBV15
d_gene: TRBD1
CDR3nt: TGTGCCACCAGCACTCCCTTGGACAGGGAGAGGACAGATACGCAGTATTTT
CDR3aa: CATSTPLDRERTDTQYF

abundance: NA
j_gene: TRBJ1-5
v_gene: TRBV12-5
d_gene: TRBD1
CDR3nt: TGTGCTAGTGGTCTCCAAACAGGGGGCGGTCAGCCCCAGCATTTT
CDR3aa: CASGLQTGGGQPQHF

abundance: NA
j_gene: TRBJ1-6
v_gene: TRBV7-2
d_gene: NA
CDR3nt: TGTGCCAGCAGCTTAGCGGTCGGGCGCGGGGCTTCACCCCTCCACTTT
CDR3aa: CASSLAVGRGASPLHF